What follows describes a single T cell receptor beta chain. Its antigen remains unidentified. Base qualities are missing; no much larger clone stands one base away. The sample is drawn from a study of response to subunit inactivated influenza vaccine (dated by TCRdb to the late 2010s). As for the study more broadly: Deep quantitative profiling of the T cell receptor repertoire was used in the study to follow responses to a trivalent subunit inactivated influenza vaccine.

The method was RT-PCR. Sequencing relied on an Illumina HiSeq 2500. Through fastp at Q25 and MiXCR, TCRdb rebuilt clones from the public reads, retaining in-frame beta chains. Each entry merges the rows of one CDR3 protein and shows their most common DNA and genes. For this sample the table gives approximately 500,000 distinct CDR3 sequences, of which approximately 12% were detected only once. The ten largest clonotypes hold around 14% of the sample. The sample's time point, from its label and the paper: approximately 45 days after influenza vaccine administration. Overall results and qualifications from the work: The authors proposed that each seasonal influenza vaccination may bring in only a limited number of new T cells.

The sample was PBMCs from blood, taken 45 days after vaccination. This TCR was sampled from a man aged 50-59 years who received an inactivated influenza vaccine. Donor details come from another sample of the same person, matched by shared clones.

The nucleotide sequence is given as TGTGCCACCAGTGATGCGGCGGGGAGTGAGCAGTTCTTC. Translated, this is CATSDAAGSEQFF. The V gene is TRBV24-1 and the J gene is TRBJ2-1; the D segment could be TRBD2, given 6 matching bases. The CDR3 runs 13 amino acids, cysteine and phenylalanine included. Kept here is only the CDR3 DNA, which spans 39 bases and is read in frame from base 1. CDR1 is given as KGHDR and CDR2 as SFDVKD, both from the germline V gene. V is pared back by 3 bases and J by 9 bases, with 11 bases lying between the germline termini.